This T cell receptor beta chain stems from a study of tumor-infiltrating lymphocytes in localized non-small cell lung cancer. Study-wide findings and caveats: No link was found between tumor T-cell fraction and recurrence-free survival. No T-cell fraction difference was seen between IM1 and IM2 tumors.

Sequencing was performed with immunoSEQ multiplex PCR; in TCRdb, only in-frame clones are kept and a portion is missing. The sample lists roughly 9,900 clones, about 70% occurring once. This clone was found a few times. Its antigen is still unknown. The CDR3 has 13 residues. Trimming removed 4 bases at V and 10 bases at J, with 11 bases between. Germline V gene data show CDR1 as MNHEY and CDR2 as SVGAGI. This clonotype was sampled from a human donor with non-small cell lung cancer. The chain uses TRBV6-5 and TRBJ1-6; perhaps TRBD1 as D (5 bases). The sequenced sample was lung tumor tissue. As DNA, the CDR3 is TGTGCCAGCAGTTCAGGGACGGGATCACCCCTCCACTTT. Translation gives CASSSGTGSPLHF.